The source of this T cell receptor beta chain is a study of cytomegalovirus exposure and HLA in healthy donors (dated by TCRdb to the late 2010s). For context, the study as a whole: An earlier analysis of several hundred of the donors reported under 300 Gb of sequence data and 95 million to 120 million unique TCR beta sequences obtained from approximately 180 million T cells. An early release that covered some 630 HLA-typed donors contained approximately 300 gigabases of sequencing data and roughly 84 million unique TCR sequences. Of the 300 to 400 genotyped donors, 65% to 90% fell in the genetic ancestry cluster associated with self-reported Caucasian donors. The study aimed to test whether signatures of past pathogen exposure could be identified by cataloging public T cell receptors. Using immunosequencing, the study profiled T cell repertoires from 500 to 800 subjects and related those repertoires to cytomegalovirus serostatus. Along with the approximately 700-subject first cohort, a separate validation cohort of 120 different subjects was used. High-throughput TCR immunosequencing, statistical association of individual TCRs with disease status, and machine learning were combined to predict cytomegalovirus infection status. A later analysis re-analyzed previously published TCR beta repertoires from about 600 donors and added high-resolution HLA genotyping to study TCR occurrence patterns. In the later analysis, no new phenotypic data were used to find candidate immune exposures; instead, reliance was placed on TCR beta sequences and their occurrence across donors. To decide whether each TCR beta V gene segment behaved as functional or pseudogenic, an earlier analysis of 587 of the donors relied on high-throughput TCR beta sequencing. Alongside the repertoire data, information on donor age, sex, ethnicity and CMV serostatus was compiled. A later genetic analysis took genome-wide SNP genotypes for about 55% of the roughly 700 donors and used that subset as a discovery cohort. All discovery cohort repertoires had been generated using a single sequencing platform. Both class I and class II loci were covered by HLA typing, at four-digit resolution. The number of donors typed differed by locus, with roughly 629-640 for A, B, C, DRB1 and DQB1, approximately 500 for DQA1, 606 for DPA1, and some 440 for DPB1. Four or five DR-DQ haplotypes were handled as single units for association and clustering, since linkage in the cohort was strong. Across under 500 genotyped donors of the cohort, an average of about 220,000 unique TCR beta nucleotide sequences per donor were sequenced, and 15% to 20% of those sequences were non-productive. Results the study describes overall, beyond this receptor: The study gave a list of about 160 TCR beta chains associated with cytomegalovirus. Sequencing depth was assumed to be roughly uniform across donors in the presence/absence analyses, though that assumption may not hold. Because counts were too low, 15 or so rarely observed V segments, including chromosome 9 orphons, were excluded from the earlier analysis of 587 of the donors. Linkage disequilibrium might explain the correlated functional status among segregating V segments, but an unknown experimental factor could not be ruled out. An earlier analysis of some 590 of the donors showed that most TCR beta V segments appeared in productive rearrangements either about 87% or about 30% of the time, which broadly matched IMGT annotations. In a later analysis, HLA-associated TCR beta chains showed more clonal expansion and lower generation probabilities than non-associated chains that were equally common. A later analysis associated about 17,000 TCR beta sequences with specific HLA alleles at a false discovery rate of 0.05. Compared with the approximately 720-donor mean, donors in an Asian-associated ancestry cluster had fewer N-insertions in productive TCRs, according to a later genetic analysis. Most TCR sequences were observed very rarely across donors, whereas some public TCRs were present in many individuals. V-gene and J-gene trimming of TCR beta chains was associated with a missense DCLRE1C variant in a later genetic analysis, and the association was replicated in an independent cohort. In both the original and validation cohorts, the classifier was reported to diagnose cytomegalovirus status with high specificity and sensitivity. Because the 87-base-pair reads could not distinguish some IMGT-functional V segments, including TRBV6-2 and TRBV6-3, those segments were excluded. A further reported finding was that TCR beta sequences accurately predicted the HLA-A and HLA-B alleles for most subjects in the first cohort. Because some donors lacked HLA typing at each locus, the association tests relied only on the typed subset. In a later analysis, the rate of TCR association differed among HLA loci, with DRB1 alleles having the most associated TCRs and HLA-C alleles having the fewest. According to a later analysis, parvovirus B19, influenza, CMV and Epstein-Barr virus appeared linked to several top co-occurrence clusters. In a later analysis, most CMV-associated TCR beta chains were found to appear HLA-restricted, with HLA associations seemingly driven largely by CMV exposure. The cohort was sequenced for TCR beta chains only, and without alpha or paired-chain data the features that could be detected were limited. A few of the identified cytomegalovirus-associated TCR beta chains were confirmed in vitro to be specific for cytomegalovirus antigens. When HLA alleles, especially DR and DQ, strongly co-occurred, TCR associations were difficult to assign to individual alleles. Immune exposure information for the cohort was limited to CMV serostatus. According to the authors, the approach could potentially be generalized to other disease states and immunological phenotypes. A cluster of highly shared sequence variants was judged likely to be a technical artifact of the sequencing pipeline.

Concerning this clone itself: The antigen it binds to is not known.

The cohort was made up of roughly 670 healthy bone marrow donors. Cohort members were all nominally healthy when sampled, although unrecorded immune exposures were likely present. The donor tested CMV seropositive and was one of the 289 seropositive cohort members. Each donor provided a peripheral blood sample, and peripheral blood mononuclear cells were used for TCR beta sequencing. Genomic DNA was extracted from the blood cell samples with the Qiagen DNeasy Blood Extraction Kit. The CDR3 covers 14 residues, taking in both the cysteine and the phenylalanine. CDR3 DNA is the only sequence kept; it has 42 bases, read in frame from the first base. V is clipped by 3 bases and J by 0 bases, and the sequence between their germline boundaries is 10 bases long. From a lookup of the germline V gene, CDR1 and CDR2 are SGHRS and YFSETQ. The library was generated by the immunoSEQ multiplex PCR assay. A mixture of 60 forward primers for TCR Vbeta segments and 13 reverse primers for TCR Jbeta segments was used in the multiplex PCR. The CDR3 region of rearranged TCR beta genes was amplified from genomic DNA by a multiplex PCR assay. The Illumina HiSeq System was used to sequence the amplified TCR beta libraries as 87-base-pair reads. The source study handled its data this way. In a later analysis, tens of millions of unique TCR beta chains were counted across the roughly 670 repertoires, and roughly 10 million of these chains were shared by at least two donors. Raw reads were error-corrected and collapsed into unique sequences with a nearest-neighbor algorithm that merged closely related sequences to remove PCR and sequencing errors. To assign V, D and J gene segments, CDR3 sequences were aligned to IMGT reference sequences. For a sequence to be retained, a match of at least six nucleotides was required to both a V gene segment and a J gene segment. Rearrangements were called productive when the CDR3 lacked stop codons and stayed in frame with V and J; all others were non-productive. CDR3 was defined by IMGT convention, running from the second conserved V-encoded cysteine to the conserved J-encoded phenylalanine. Sequences without an unambiguous match to a single V gene segment were excluded from the earlier analysis of about 600 of the donors. An earlier analysis of several hundred of the donors called V segments functional above 56.7% productive rearrangements and segregating when the between-donor standard deviation exceeded 5%. A statistical classification framework was built to diagnose cytomegalovirus status from the catalog of TCR beta chain sequences. V and J gene assignment, in a later analysis, came from comparing TCR nucleotide sequences with IMGT/GENE-DB human TR gene sequences. Using the TCRdist pipeline, a later analysis assigned CDR3 sequences along with most-parsimonious VDJ recombination scenarios. In a later analysis, each TCR beta chain was defined by its CDR3 amino acid sequence together with its V-gene family, and reads lacking a unique V-gene family were excluded. To address suspected cross-contamination and a sequencing artifact, a later analysis removed a few hundred highly shared, low-generation-probability nucleotide sequences. For each public chain, a later analysis derived a clonal expansion index from normalized ranks of inferred template counts within each repertoire. In a later analysis, generation probabilities were computed with a VDJ recombination model fitted to out-of-frame rearrangements, and the resulting probabilities were checked against IGoR. Hypergeometric tests were used in a later analysis to score TCR-TCR, TCR-HLA and TCR-CMV co-occurrence, with a repertoire-size bias correction applied to the TCR pairs. In a later analysis, false discovery rates were estimated by permuting HLA or CMV assignments 20 times. In a later analysis, co-occurring TCRs were grouped using DBSCAN, with TCRdist sequence similarity added in when clustering inside HLA-allele-positive subsets. Co-occurrence clustering excluded repertoires with fewer than 30,000 or more than 120,000 public chains, plus five with anomalous nucleotide sharing. Not all clones reach the TCRdb copy of this immuneACCESS table, which keeps in-frame sequences only. Checked studies attribute under half of the gap to unresolved V genes and leave the rest unexplained. V, J and clone size are taken as reported in that table, and D and trimming were inferred from the DNA itself. The sample's own table lists 20,000 to 25,000 clones. The ten largest clones take up 17% of the sample.

The TCR was taken from a male donor in good health and CMV-seropositive. The sample taken for sequencing was PBMCs. The chain uses TRBV5-1 and TRBJ2-7; 6 matching bases give a weak D call of TRBD1. The nucleotide sequence is given as TGCGCCAGCAGCTGGCAGGGGCCCTCCTACGAGCAGTACTTC. This gives the protein CASSWQGPSYEQYF.